One and the same sample provided the 26 T cell receptor beta chains below, sequenced in a study of control samples from healthy donors and cancer patients. Libraries were prepared by immunoSEQ multiplex PCR; TCRdb keeps only in-frame clonotypes and omits some of them. The sample carries fewer than 100,000 clones, roughly four fifths recorded once. The sample was blood. The receptor source for this set is a woman aged 60-70 years in good health.

This sequence joins TRBV4-1 and TRBJ1-4; D call uncertain. V lost 0 bases and J lost 0, with 17 bases in between. CDR3 length: 19 amino acids. In germline, CDR1 is MGHRA, CDR2 YSYEKL. The CDR3 sequence is CASSQEGPEFLATNEKLFF. The CDR3 DNA reads as TGCGCCAGCAGCCAAGAAGGGCCAGAATTTCTCGCAACTAATGAAAAACTGTTTTTT.

J is TRBJ1-3 and V is TRBV6-6, with D possibly TRBD1 on 6 matching bases. The V gene's germline CDR1 is MNHNY and CDR2 SVGAGI (reference sequence). V was pared by 7 bases and J by 0 bases, with 7 bases between. CDR3 length equals 13 residues. The chain's CDR3 is CASIGGSGNTIYF. The CDR3 DNA reads as TGTGCCAGCATAGGGGGCTCTGGAAACACCATATATTTT.

The rearrangement joins TRBV3-1 (or the pseudogene TRBV3-2) to TRBJ1-2; no reliable D call. Per the germline V gene, CDR1 is LGHDT and CDR2 is YNNKEL (reference sequence). The CDR3 length is 14 residues. The germline V and J ends were trimmed by 1 base and 4 bases, with 10 bases remaining between them. Here the CDR3 reads CASSQGSGVYGYTF. In nucleotides, the CDR3 is TGTGCCAGCAGCCAAGGGTCCGGAGTCTATGGCTACACCTTC.

This chain uses TRBV4-3 with TRBJ1-2, with D uncertain. This CDR3 is 15 amino acids long. V was cut by 0 bases and J by 4 bases, with 12 bases left in between. CDR1 is LGHNA, CDR2 YSLEER, per germline. CDR3 sequence (DNA): TGCGCCAGCAGCCAAGAGGGCAATGAGGGCTATGGCTACACCTTC. Translated, it gives CASSQEGNEGYGYTF.

J is TRBJ2-2 and V is TRBV4-2; TRBD2 might be the D (7 bases). Between the trimmed V and J ends, which lost 3 bases and 6 bases, there was a span of 17 bases. The CDR3 extends over 16 amino acids. Germline loops: CDR1 LGHNA, CDR2 YNFKEQ. The CDR3, as DNA: TGTGCCAGCAGCCACGAGGCGGGGGCGGGGGCCGGGGAGCTGTTTTTT. Encoded protein: CASSHEAGAGAGELFF.

The J gene is TRBJ2-5, the V gene TRBV10-1, with 12 bases that match TRBD2. V gave up 0 bases and J gave up 2 bases; unmatched junction bases: 7. The length of the CDR3 is 18 residues. The germline CDR1 and CDR2 sequences are WNHNN and SYGVQD (reference sequence). The CDR3 region has the DNA TGCGCCAGCAGTGAGTCTAGACTAGCGGGGGTATTACAAGAGACCCAGTACTTC. Protein sequence: CASSESRLAGVLQETQYF.

For the CDR3, the DNA is TGTGCCAGCAGTTACTCACGGACAGGCGGTGGGGATGAGCAGTTCTTC. Translating gives CASSYSRTGGGDEQFF. The chain couples TRBV6-5 to TRBJ2-1; TRBD1 aligns across 7 bases. Trimming took 0 bases from V and 8 from J; bases not matched to a gene: 10. The CDR3 totals 16 residues. Per germline, CDR1 MNHEY and CDR2 SVGAGI.

This rearrangement joins TRBV19 to TRBJ1-5, with D perhaps TRBD1 (6 bases). Germline V CDR1 and CDR2: LNHDA, SQIVND (reference sequence). With 3 bases removed from V and 4 bases from J, the gap between germline ends came to 13 bases. This CDR3 comprises 15 residues. The CDR3 protein is CASSMAGGGNQPQHF. The CDR3 DNA sequence: TGTGCCAGTAGTATGGCCGGGGGCGGGAATCAGCCCCAGCATTTT.

The chain joins TRBV27 to TRBJ1-2; TRBD1 matches at 9 bases. The germline gives CDR1 MNHEY, CDR2 SMNVEV (reference sequence). Unmatched junction bases numbered 8, after V lost 5 bases and J lost 7 bases. This CDR3 contains 14 residues. CDR3 loop: CASSGIGTGLGYTF. CDR3 coding DNA: TGTGCCAGCAGTGGAATTGGGACAGGGCTTGGCTACACCTTC.

The chain joins TRBV4-1 to TRBJ2-3; no clear D. This CDR3 has 15 residues. Germline CDR1 and CDR2: MGHRA and YSYEKL. Between the trimmed V and J ends, which lost 2 bases and 1 base, there was a span of 10 bases. CDR3 sequence: CASSQTPRGTDTQYF. The DNA for the CDR3 is TGCGCCAGCAGCCAAACCCCAAGGGGCACAGATACGCAGTATTTT.

This chain joins TRBV6-5 and TRBJ2-6; the D gene is possibly TRBD2 (5 bases). Trimming left V 2 bases short and J 0 bases short, with 5 bases between. The V gene's germline CDR1 is MNHEY and CDR2 SVGAGI. The CDR3 spans 15 residues. CDR3 coding DNA: TGTGCCAGCAGTTACGGAGGCTCTGGGGCCAACGTCCTGACTTTC. The encoded protein is CASSYGGSGANVLTF.

The chain joins TRBV19 to TRBJ1-5; D ambiguous. Germline loops: CDR1 LNHDA, CDR2 SQIVND (reference sequence). The CDR3 contains 14 residues. Deletions cut 4 bases from V and 7 bases from J, with 14 bases between. This CDR3 reads CASSTTISGQPQHF. The DNA of the CDR3 is TGTGCCAGTAGTACAACTATCTCTGGACAGCCCCAGCATTTT.

V gene TRBV15 combines with J gene TRBJ1-5; D uncertain. The V and J ends lost 1 base and 4 bases respectively, with 2 bases between them. Germline CDR1 and CDR2: LNHNV and YYDKDF (reference sequence). The CDR3 spans 12 residues. Written as DNA, the CDR3 is TGTGCCACCAGCAGAGGGAATCAGCCCCAGCATTTT. Translated, it gives CATSRGNQPQHF. The variable domain in full, with the rest retrieved from reference TRBV15 and TRBJ1-5, is DAMVIQNPRYQVTQFGKPVTLSCSQTLNHNVMYWYQQKSSQAPKLLFHYYDKDFNNEADTPDNFQSRRPNTSFCFLDIRSPGLGDTAMYLCATSRGNQPQHFGDGTRLSIL.

The rearrangement joins TRBV4-3 to TRBJ2-1, with D possibly being TRBD2 (6 bases). The CDR3 sequence is 12 residues long. Deletions cut 4 bases from V and 9 bases from J, with 10 bases between. The germline CDR1 and CDR2 sequences are LGHNA and YSLEER. This CDR3 is CASSPSGVEQFF. CDR3 nucleotides: TGCGCCAGCAGCCCCTCGGGGGTTGAGCAGTTCTTC.

The chain carries TRBV21-1 and TRBJ2-1; the table gives TRBD2 as D, unverified against the DNA. TRBV21-1 corresponds to a pseudogene. The CDR3 has 20 residues. CDR3 amino acids: CASSKLRTSGRKGVCYEQFF. CDR3 coding DNA: TGTGCCAGCAGCAAACTCCGGACTAGCGGGAGGAAGGGTGTGTGCTATGAGCAGTTCTTC.

The chain joins TRBV5-1 to TRBJ2-2, with TRBD2 identical over 11 bases. Germline V CDR1 and CDR2: SGHRS, YFSETQ. The CDR3 has 15 amino acids. V was clipped by 3 bases and J by 5 bases; unmatched bases: 3. CDR3: CASSSLAGVTGELFF. In DNA form, the CDR3 reads TGCGCCAGCAGCTCACTAGCGGGAGTTACCGGGGAGCTGTTTTTT.

V and J are TRBV19 and TRBJ2-7; D possibly matches TRBD1 or TRBD2 (7 bases each). Germline V gives CDR1 LNHDA, CDR2 SQIVND (reference sequence). Trimming removed 6 bases from V and 6 bases from J, with 18 bases in between. CDR3 length equals 14 residues. The DNA of the CDR3 is TGTGCCAGTAGACGACAGGGAGGGGCTCCCGAGCAGTACTTC. Translating it yields CASRRQGGAPEQYF. The variable domain in full, with the rest retrieved from reference TRBV19 and TRBJ2-7, is DGGITQSPKYLFRKEGQNVTLSCEQNLNHDAMYWYRQDPGQGLRLIYYSQIVNDFQKGDIAEGYSVSREKKESFPLTVTSAQKNPTAFYLCASRRQGGAPEQYFGPGTRLTVT.

The J gene is TRBJ2-7, the V gene TRBV7-9; possibly TRBD1 or TRBD2 for D (5 bases each). V lost 8 bases and J 2 bases, leaving 16 bases between the germline ends. CDR1 and CDR2 from the germline V gene are SEHNR and FQNEAQ (reference sequence). The CDR3 sequence is 14 residues long. CDR3 amino acids: CASDKWDGAYEQYF. CDR3 DNA: TGTGCCAGCGACAAGTGGGACGGTGCCTACGAGCAGTACTTC. The complete variable domain, with remaining parts taken from reference TRBV7-9 and TRBJ2-7, reads DTGVSQNPRHKITKRGQNVTFRCDPISEHNRLYWYRQTLGQGPEFLTYFQNEAQLEKSRLLSDRFSAERPKGSFSTLEIQRTEQGDSAMYLCASDKWDGAYEQYFGPGTRLTVT.

The V gene is TRBV18, the J gene TRBJ1-3; 9 bases line up with TRBD1. This CDR3 contains 17 residues. The V gene's germline CDR1 is KGHSH and CDR2 LQKENI. The V gene end was trimmed by 1 base and the J gene end by 2 bases; junction bases not matched to a gene: 6. CDR3 region: CASSPLTGTGTGNTIYF. For the CDR3, the DNA is TGTGCCAGCTCACCACTTACCGGGACAGGGACTGGAAACACCATATATTTT.

A few counts support this clone. The DNA of the CDR3 is TGTGCCAGCAGTTTAGCAGGGGTAGAGCAGCCCCAGCATTTT. Protein: CASSLAGVEQPQHF. The chain combines TRBV28 with TRBJ1-5; weak D call: TRBD1 (6 bases). Trimming stripped 2 bases from V and 7 bases from J, with 12 bases between. The CDR3 contains 14 residues. CDR1 MDHEN and CDR2 SYDVKM come from the germline V gene.

The chain is built from TRBV15 and TRBJ1-4, with 7 bases lining up with TRBD1. The germline V gene has CDR1 LNHNV and CDR2 YYDKDF (reference sequence). With 0 bases clipped from V and 7 bases from J, the junction kept 5 bases outside the gene matches. The CDR3 covers 15 residues. CDR3 in DNA: TGTGCCACCAGCAGAGATGGGTCAGGGGGTGAAAAACTGTTTTTT. Amino acids: CATSRDGSGGEKLFF.

The rearrangement uses TRBV10-3 and TRBJ2-3, with 9 positions matching TRBD2. CDR1 ENHRY and CDR2 SYGVKD come from the germline V gene. The CDR3 is 14 residues long. V dropped 2 bases and J dropped 4; count of bases not matched to a gene: 1. CDR3 sequence reads: CAISEAGGPDTQYF. The CDR3, as DNA: TGTGCCATCAGTGAGGCGGGAGGGCCAGATACGCAGTATTTT.

V is TRBV7-9 and J is TRBJ2-7, with TRBD1 matching 9 bases. The CDR3 is made up of 15 amino acids. After removal of 1 base from V and 5 bases from J, the junction contained 6 bases not matched to a gene. The germline CDR1 and CDR2 sequences are SEHNR and FQNEAQ (reference sequence). The CDR3 loop is CASSLDYRTGDEQYF. CDR3 sequence (DNA): TGTGCCAGCAGCTTAGACTACCGGACAGGGGACGAGCAGTACTTC.

The chain combines TRBV9 with TRBJ2-1, with 7 bases fitting TRBD1. The junction had 11 bases not matched to a gene; V was cut back by 2 bases and J by 9 bases. The CDR3 is 15 amino acids. Germline values: CDR1 SGDLS, CDR2 YYNGEE. CDR3 amino acids: CASSVKDRSKGEQFF. In nucleotides, the CDR3 is TGTGCCAGCAGCGTTAAGGACAGGTCAAAGGGTGAGCAGTTCTTC.

This clone occurred once. The CDR3 DNA is TGCGCCAGCAGCTTTTCCGGCACTGAAGCTTTCTTT. Protein sequence: CASSFSGTEAFF. V is TRBV5-1 and J is TRBJ1-1; D is ambiguous. V lost 2 bases and J lost 4, with 6 bases in between. Germline CDR1 reads SGHRS; CDR2 reads YFSETQ. There are 12 residues in the CDR3.

The J gene is TRBJ2-3, the V gene TRBV24-1, with 9 bases lining up with TRBD1. Germline lookup yields CDR1 KGHDR and CDR2 SFDVKD. V lost 5 bases, J lost 0 bases, and 2 bases stayed unmatched. The CDR3 is made up of 15 amino acids. CDR3 DNA sequence: TGTGCCACCAGTGGAGGGACAGGGAGCACAGATACGCAGTATTTT. It codes for CATSGGTGSTDTQYF.